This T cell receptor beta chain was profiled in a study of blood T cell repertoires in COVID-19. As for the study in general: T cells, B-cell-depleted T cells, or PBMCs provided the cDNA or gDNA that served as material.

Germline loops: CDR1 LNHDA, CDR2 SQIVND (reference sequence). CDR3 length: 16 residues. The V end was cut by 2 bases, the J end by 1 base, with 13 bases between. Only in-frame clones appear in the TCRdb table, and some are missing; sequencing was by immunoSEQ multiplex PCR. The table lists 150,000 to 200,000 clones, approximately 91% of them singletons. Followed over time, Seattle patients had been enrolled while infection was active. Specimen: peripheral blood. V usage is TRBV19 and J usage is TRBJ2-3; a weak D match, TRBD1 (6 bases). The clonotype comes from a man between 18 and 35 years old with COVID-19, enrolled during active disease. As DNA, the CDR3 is TGTGCCAGTAGTATACCCAAACGGACAGGCACAGATACGCAGTATTTT. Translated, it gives CASSIPKRTGTDTQYF.